The source of this T cell receptor (beta chain) is a study of cytotoxic CD8 clonotypes in ibrutinib-treated CLL. Whole-study context: Recorded responses included about 25 partial and 2 complete; following median around 73 months, approximately 15 stayed remitted and about 12 progressed. When averaged across all of the samples, the counts came to hundreds of thousands of productive templates and about 100,000 productive rearrangements. Study findings and constraints: Timing of sampling differed between sustained-remission and progressing patients.

The data were produced by immunoSEQ multiplex PCR, yet TCRdb's version contains in-frame clones alone and is incomplete. This sample has around 250,000 clones; 70% occur once, and the top ten carry approximately 15%. A note on this clone: Its specificity is not known.

V lost 2 bases to trimming and J lost 5 bases, with 12 bases between them. This CDR3 spans 13 amino acids. Germline V gives CDR1 GTSNPN, CDR2 SVGIG (reference sequence). The chain links TRBV30 to TRBJ1-1; a weak D match, TRBD1 (5 bases). This receptor was taken from a human donor with chronic lymphocytic leukemia. Here the sequenced sample was PBMCs, taken after 24 months of ibrutinib treatment. The CDR3 protein is CAWSRRRGTEAFF. The DNA for the CDR3 is TGTGCCTGGAGTCGGCGGCGGGGGACTGAAGCTTTCTTT.